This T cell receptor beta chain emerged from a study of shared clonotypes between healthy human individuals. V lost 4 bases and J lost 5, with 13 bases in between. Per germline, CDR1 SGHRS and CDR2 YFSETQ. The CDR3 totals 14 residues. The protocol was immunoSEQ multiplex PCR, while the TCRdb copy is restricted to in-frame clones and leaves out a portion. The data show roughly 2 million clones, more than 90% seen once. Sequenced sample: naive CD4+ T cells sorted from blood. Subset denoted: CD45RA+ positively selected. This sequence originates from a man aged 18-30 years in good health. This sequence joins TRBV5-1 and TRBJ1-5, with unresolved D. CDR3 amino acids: CASSAGGQDQPQHF. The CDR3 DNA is TGCGCCAGCAGCGCGGGTGGCCAAGATCAGCCCCAGCATTTT.